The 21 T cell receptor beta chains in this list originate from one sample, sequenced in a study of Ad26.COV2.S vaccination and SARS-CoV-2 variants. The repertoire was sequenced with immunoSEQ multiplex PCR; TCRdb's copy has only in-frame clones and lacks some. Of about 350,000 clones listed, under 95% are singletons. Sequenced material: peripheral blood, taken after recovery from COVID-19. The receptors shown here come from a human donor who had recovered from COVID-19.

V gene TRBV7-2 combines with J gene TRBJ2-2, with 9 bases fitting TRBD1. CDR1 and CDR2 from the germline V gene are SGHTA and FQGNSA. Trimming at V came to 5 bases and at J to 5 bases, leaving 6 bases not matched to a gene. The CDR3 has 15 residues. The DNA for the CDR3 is TGTGCCAGCAGCCGGGACAGGGCGTCGACCGGGGAGCTGTTTTTT. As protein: CASSRDRASTGELFF.

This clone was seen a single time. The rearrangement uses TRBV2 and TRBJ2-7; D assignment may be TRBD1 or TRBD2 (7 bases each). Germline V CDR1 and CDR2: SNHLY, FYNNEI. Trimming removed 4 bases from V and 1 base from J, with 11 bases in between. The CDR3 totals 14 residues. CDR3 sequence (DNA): TGTGCCAGCAGTGCGCAGGGGGGGTCCTACGAGCAGTACTTC. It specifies CASSAQGGSYEQYF.

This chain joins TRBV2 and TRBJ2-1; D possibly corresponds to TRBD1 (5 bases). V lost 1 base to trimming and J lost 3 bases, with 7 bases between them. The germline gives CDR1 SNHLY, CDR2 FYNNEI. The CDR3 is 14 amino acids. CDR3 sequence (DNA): TGTGCCAGCAGTGAAGTCAGGGTCTACAATGAGCAGTTCTTC. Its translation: CASSEVRVYNEQFF.

The CDR3 DNA follows: TGTGCCAGCAGCTTGTTTGGGACAAACACTGAAGCTTTCTTT. Translated: CASSLFGTNTEAFF. The chain is built from TRBV5-5 and TRBJ1-1, with D maybe TRBD1 (6 bases). Trimming removed 1 base from V and 2 bases from J, with 9 bases in between. The CDR3 runs 14 residues. Germline CDR1 reads SGHKS; CDR2 reads YYEKEE (reference sequence).

The CDR3, as DNA: TGTGCCAGCAGCTTCTTTCCCTCGGGGGGGCCCACCGGGGAGCTGTTTTTT. The encoded protein is CASSFFPSGGPTGELFF. The V and J genes are TRBV7-2 and TRBJ2-2; the match to TRBD2 covers 8 bases. V lost 3 bases and J lost 4; bases outside the gene matches: 10. The CDR3 totals 17 residues. CDR1 and CDR2 from the germline V gene are SGHTA and FQGNSA.

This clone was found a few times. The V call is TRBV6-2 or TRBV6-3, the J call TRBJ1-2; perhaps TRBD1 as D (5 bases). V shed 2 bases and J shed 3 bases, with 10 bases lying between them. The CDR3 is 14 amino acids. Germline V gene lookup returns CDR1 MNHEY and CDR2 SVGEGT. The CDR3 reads CASSYPAGHYGYTF. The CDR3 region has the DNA TGTGCCAGCAGTTACCCAGCAGGGCACTATGGCTACACCTTC.

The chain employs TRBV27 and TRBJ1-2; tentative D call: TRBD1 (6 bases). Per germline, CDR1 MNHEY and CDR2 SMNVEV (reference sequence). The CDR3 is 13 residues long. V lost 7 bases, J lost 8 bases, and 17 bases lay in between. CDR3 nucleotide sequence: TGTGCCAGCAAGGACGGGGGGGCGCGAGGCTACACCTTC. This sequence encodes CASKDGGARGYTF.

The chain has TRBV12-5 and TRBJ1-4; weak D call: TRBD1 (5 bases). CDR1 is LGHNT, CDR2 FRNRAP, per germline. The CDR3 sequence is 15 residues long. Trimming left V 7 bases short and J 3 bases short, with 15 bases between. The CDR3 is CASAIHQGPNEKLFF. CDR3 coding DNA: TGTGCTAGTGCCATCCATCAGGGTCCTAATGAAAAACTGTTTTTT.

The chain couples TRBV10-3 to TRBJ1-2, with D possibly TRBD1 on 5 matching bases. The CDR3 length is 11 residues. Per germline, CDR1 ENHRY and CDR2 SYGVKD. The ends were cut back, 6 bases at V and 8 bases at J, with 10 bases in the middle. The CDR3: CAIRSGRGYTF. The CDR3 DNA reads TGTGCCATCAGGTCAGGGAGGGGCTACACCTTC.

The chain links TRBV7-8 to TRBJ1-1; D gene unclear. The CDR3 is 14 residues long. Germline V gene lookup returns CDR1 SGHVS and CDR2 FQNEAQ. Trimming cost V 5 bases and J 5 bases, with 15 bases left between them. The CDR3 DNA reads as TGTGCCAGCAGCGTCCCGGGCCCGGGAACTGAAGCTTTCTTT. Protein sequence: CASSVPGPGTEAFF.

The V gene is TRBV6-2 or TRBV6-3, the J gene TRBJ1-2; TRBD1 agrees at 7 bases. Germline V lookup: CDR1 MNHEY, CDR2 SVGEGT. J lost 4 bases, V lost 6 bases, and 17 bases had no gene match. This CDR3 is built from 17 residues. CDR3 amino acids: CASSLTGLGITVYGYTF. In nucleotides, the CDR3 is TGTGCCAGCAGCCTGACAGGGTTGGGCATTACCGTCTATGGCTACACCTTC.

The CDR3 is CASSMETYGYTF. For the CDR3, the DNA is TGTGCCAGCAGCATGGAGACCTATGGCTACACCTTC. J is TRBJ1-2 and V is TRBV3-1 (or the pseudogene TRBV3-2); D not certain. V gave up 5 bases and J gave up 4 bases, with 8 bases separating them. CDR1 and CDR2 from the germline V gene are LGHDT and YNNKEL (reference sequence). The CDR3 runs to 12 residues.

The CDR3 is CASSFRTSAADTQYF. The CDR3 coding sequence is TGTGCCAGCAGCTTCAGAACTAGCGCGGCAGATACGCAGTATTTT. The chain has TRBV13 and TRBJ2-3; 7 bases agree with TRBD2. CDR1 and CDR2 (germline): PRHDT, FYEKMQ (reference sequence). V dropped 3 bases and J dropped 4; count of bases not matched to a gene: 7. The CDR3 spans 15 residues.

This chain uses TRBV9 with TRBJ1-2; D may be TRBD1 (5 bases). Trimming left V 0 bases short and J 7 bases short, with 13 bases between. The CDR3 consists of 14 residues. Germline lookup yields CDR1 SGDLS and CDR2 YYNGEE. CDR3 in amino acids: CASSVGSTQAGYTF. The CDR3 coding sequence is TGTGCCAGCAGCGTAGGGTCGACACAGGCTGGCTACACCTTC. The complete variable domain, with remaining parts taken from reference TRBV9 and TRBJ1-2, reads DSGVTQTPKHLITATGQRVTLRCSPRSGDLSVYWYQQSLDQGLQFLIQYYNGEERAKGNILERFSAQQFPDLHSELNLSSLELGDSALYFCASSVGSTQAGYTFGSGTRLTVV.

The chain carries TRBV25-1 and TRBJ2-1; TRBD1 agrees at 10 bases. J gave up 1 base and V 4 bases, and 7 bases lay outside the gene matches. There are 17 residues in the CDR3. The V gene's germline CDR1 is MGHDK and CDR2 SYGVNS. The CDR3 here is CASSGYRQGASYNEQFF. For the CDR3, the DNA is TGTGCCAGCAGTGGTTATCGACAGGGGGCATCCTACAATGAGCAGTTCTTC.

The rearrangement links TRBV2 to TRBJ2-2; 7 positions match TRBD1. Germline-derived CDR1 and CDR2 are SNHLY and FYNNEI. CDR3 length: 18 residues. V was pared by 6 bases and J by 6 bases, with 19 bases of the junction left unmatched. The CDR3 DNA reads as TGTGCCAGCAGCGCCAACTCACAGGGGTTAATAGTAGCCGGGGAGCTGTTTTTT. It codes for CASSANSQGLIVAGELFF.

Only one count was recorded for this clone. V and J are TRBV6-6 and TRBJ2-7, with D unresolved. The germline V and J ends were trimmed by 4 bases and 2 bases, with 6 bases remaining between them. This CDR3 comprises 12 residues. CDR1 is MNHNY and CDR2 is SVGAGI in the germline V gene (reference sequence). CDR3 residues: CASSFVAYEQYF. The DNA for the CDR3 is TGTGCCAGCAGTTTTGTCGCCTACGAGCAGTACTTC.

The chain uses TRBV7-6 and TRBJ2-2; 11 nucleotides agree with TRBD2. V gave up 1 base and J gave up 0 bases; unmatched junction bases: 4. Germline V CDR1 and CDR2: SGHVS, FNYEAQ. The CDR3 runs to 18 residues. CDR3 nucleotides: TGTGCCAGCAGCTTAGGACTAGCGGGGCGAACGAACACCGGGGAGCTGTTTTTT. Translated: CASSLGLAGRTNTGELFF.

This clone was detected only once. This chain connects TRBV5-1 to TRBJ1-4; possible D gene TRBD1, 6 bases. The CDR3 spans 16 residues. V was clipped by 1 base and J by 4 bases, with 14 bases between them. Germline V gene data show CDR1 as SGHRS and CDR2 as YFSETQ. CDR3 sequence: CASSLPEGHYNEKLFF. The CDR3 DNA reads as TGCGCCAGCAGCTTGCCGGAGGGACATTATAATGAAAAACTGTTTTTT.

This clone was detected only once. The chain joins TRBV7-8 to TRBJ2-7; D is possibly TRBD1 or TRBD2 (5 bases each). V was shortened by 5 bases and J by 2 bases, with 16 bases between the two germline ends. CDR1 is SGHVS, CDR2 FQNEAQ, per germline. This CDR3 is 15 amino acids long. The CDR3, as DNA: TGTGCCAGCAGCGTGGGGGATGAATCCCCCTACGAGCAGTACTTC. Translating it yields CASSVGDESPYEQYF. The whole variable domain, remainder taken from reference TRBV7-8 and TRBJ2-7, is GAGVSQSPRYKVAKRGQDVALRCDPISGHVSLFWYQQALGQGPEFLTYFQNEAQLDKSGLPSDRFFAERPEGSVSTLKIQRTQQEDSAVYLCASSVGDESPYEQYFGPGTRLTVT.

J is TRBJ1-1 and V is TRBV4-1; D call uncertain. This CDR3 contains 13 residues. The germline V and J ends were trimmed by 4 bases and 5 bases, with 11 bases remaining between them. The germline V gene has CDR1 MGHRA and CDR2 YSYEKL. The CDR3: CASSPRVTTEAFF. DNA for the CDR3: TGCGCCAGCAGCCCCCGCGTAACGACTGAAGCTTTCTTT.